This T cell receptor (beta chain) came from a study of T cell responses to AZD1222 COVID-19 vaccine. In the case of this clone: Its antigen is as yet unknown.

Sequencing was performed with immunoSEQ multiplex PCR; in TCRdb, only in-frame clones are kept and a portion is missing. There are 90,000 to 120,000 clones in the sample; about 92% occur only once, and approximately 9.3% lies in the top ten. Regarding the study as a whole: Clonal diversity was possibly underestimated, and white British individuals and females predominated among donors. Reports indicate that nearly half of spike-specific TCRs are directed at unmutated variant regions.

The receptor was derived from an adult who received the AZD1222 COVID-19 vaccine. The sample in question was peripheral blood, obtained 28 days after the second AZD1222 dose.

As DNA, the CDR3 is TGTGCCTGGAGTGTACCTCGGGACAGAGATGGAAACACCATATATTTT. Protein sequence: CAWSVPRDRDGNTIYF. This chain links TRBV30 with TRBJ1-3; 7 bases fit TRBD1. Germline V CDR1 and CDR2: GTSNPN, SVGIG (reference sequence). V shed 0 bases, J shed 3 bases, and the junction held 8 bases outside the gene matches. The CDR3 is 16 residues long.